This T cell receptor (beta chain) was identified during a study of Graves' ophthalmopathy and Graves' hyperthyroidism. Whole-study findings and limits: The authors also found most expanded thyroid clonotypes above 0.001 frequency in blood.

This clonotype was seen ten or more times. Its specificity is not known. From germline, CDR1 is SGHRS and CDR2 YFSETQ. This CDR3 region has 15 residues. V dropped 4 bases and J dropped 0 bases, with 10 bases sitting between them. RNA transcripts were the template, and TCR beta CDR3 regions were amplified from them. An opening RT-PCR round employed HTBI primers and preceded a second-round multiplex PCR. TCRdb used MiXCR to reprocess the multiplex PCR reads, holding one entry per CDR3 protein. The top ten hold 2.5% to 3.5% of the sample, which has about 640,000 distinct CDR3 sequences, about 41% seen once.

The clonotype comes from an adult man with Graves' ophthalmopathy. The gene calls are TRBV5-1 and TRBJ2-2; D is unclear. The source material was peripheral blood. CDR3 sequence: CASSPYPSNTGELFF. For the CDR3, the DNA is TGCGCCAGCAGCCCGTATCCTTCGAACACCGGGGAGCTGTTTTTT.